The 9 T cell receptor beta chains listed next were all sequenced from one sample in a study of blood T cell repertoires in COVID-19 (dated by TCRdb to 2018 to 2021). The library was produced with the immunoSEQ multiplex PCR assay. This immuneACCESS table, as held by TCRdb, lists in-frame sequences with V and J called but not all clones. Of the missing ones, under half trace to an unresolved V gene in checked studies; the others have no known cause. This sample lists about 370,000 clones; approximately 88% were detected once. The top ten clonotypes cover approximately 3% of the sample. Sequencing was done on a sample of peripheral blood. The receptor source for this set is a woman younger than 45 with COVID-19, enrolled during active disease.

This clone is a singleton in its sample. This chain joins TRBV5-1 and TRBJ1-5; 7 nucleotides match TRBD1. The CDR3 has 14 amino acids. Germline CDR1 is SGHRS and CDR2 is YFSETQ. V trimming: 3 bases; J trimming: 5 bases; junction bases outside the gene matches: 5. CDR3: CASSSTGEDQPQHF. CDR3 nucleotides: TGCGCCAGCAGCTCTACAGGGGAAGATCAGCCCCAGCATTTT.

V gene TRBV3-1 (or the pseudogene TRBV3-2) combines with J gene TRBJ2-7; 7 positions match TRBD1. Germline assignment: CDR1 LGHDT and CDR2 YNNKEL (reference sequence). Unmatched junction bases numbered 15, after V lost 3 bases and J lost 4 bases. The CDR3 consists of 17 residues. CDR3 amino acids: CASSQTIGGPLGYEQYF. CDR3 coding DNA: TGTGCCAGCAGCCAGACCATAGGGGGCCCCCTAGGGTACGAGCAGTACTTC.

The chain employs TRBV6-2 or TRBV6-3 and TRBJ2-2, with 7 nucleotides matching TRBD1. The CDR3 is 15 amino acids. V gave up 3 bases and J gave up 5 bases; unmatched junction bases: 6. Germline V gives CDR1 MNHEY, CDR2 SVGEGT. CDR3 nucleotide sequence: TGTGCCAGCAGTTATAGGGGGCAGGTTACCGGGGAGCTGTTTTTT. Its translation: CASSYRGQVTGELFF.

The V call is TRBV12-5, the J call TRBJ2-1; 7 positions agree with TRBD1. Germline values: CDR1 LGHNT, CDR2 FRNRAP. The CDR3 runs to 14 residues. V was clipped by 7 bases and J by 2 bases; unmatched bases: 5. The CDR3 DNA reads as TGTGCTAGTGCTTCCGGGACAGCCTACAATGAGCAGTTCTTC. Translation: CASASGTAYNEQFF.

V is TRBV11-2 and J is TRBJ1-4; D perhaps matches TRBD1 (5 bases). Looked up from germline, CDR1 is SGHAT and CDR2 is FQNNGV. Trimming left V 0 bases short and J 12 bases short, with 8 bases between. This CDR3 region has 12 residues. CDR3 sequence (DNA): TGTGCCAGCAGCTTAGAGTGGGGGGAACTGTTTTTT. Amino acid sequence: CASSLEWGELFF.

CDR3 DNA: TGTGCCAGCAGCCGAGGCACAGATACGCAGTATTTT. Protein product: CASSRGTDTQYF. The rearrangement links TRBV3-1 (or the pseudogene TRBV3-2) to TRBJ2-3; D gene uncertain. Germline V gene data show CDR1 as LGHDT and CDR2 as YNNKEL (reference sequence). CDR3 length: 12 amino acids. Trimming pared 4 bases from V and 1 base from J, leaving 3 bases between.

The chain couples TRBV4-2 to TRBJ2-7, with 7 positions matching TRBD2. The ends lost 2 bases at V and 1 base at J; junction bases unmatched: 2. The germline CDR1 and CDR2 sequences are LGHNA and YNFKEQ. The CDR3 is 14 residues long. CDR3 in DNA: TGTGCCAGCAGCCAAAGCGGGGAGTCCTACGAGCAGTACTTC. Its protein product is CASSQSGESYEQYF.

This CDR3 reads CAWSTGNEQYV. The CDR3, as DNA: TGTGCCTGGAGTACGGGGAACGAGCAGTACGTC. The chain couples TRBV30 to TRBJ2-7, with D perhaps matching TRBD2 (5 bases). With 2 bases removed from V and 5 bases from J, the gap between germline ends came to 7 bases. The CDR3 covers 11 residues. In germline, CDR1 is GTSNPN, CDR2 SVGIG (reference sequence).

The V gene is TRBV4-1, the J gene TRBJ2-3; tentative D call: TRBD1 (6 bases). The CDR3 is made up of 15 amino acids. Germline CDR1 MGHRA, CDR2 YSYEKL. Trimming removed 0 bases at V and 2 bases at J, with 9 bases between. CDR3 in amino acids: CASSQETGITDTQYF. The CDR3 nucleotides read TGCGCCAGCAGCCAAGAAACAGGGATCACAGATACGCAGTATTTT.